This TCR beta chain was documented in a study of blood T cell repertoires in COVID-19 (TCRdb year 2020). Regarding the study in general: Samples covering the acute and convalescent phases of COVID-19 were provided by collaborators in the United States, Italy and Spain. The prospective study material was composed of cDNA or gDNA derived from T cells, B-cell-depleted T cells, or PBMCs. Where available, HLA class I and class II types were taken from metadata supplied by the sample provider and were not determined by assay-based typing. The samples were drawn from the first 160 participants of the ongoing ImmuneRACE study and from about 1,200 subjects provided by 6 global collaborators. The sample metadata nearly always contained a de-identified subject ID, COVID-19 status, age in years and sex. The repertoires were released in a freely available public database meant as a resource for research on the immune response to SARS-CoV-2. The dataset comprised deeply sampled blood TCRbeta repertoires from subjects exposed to, actively infected with, or recovered from COVID-19.

TCRbeta CDR3 regions were amplified from genomic DNA using the immunoSEQ Assay, a bias-controlled multiplex PCR. As for the authors' bioinformatics: The number of nucleated cells in each sample was estimated by amplification of reference gene primers within the assay. To quantify the absolute abundance of each unique TCRbeta CDR3 rearrangement, sequence reads were collapsed and filtered. For each sample, productive Simpson clonality was calculated as the square root of Simpson's diversity index over productive rearrangements. Imported from immuneACCESS, the table was reduced by TCRdb to in-frame sequences with V and J called. These copies leave out some clones; in studies compared against another copy, an unresolved V gene accounts for under half, and the cause of the remainder is not known. The DNA gave D and trimming, while V, J and clone size come from that table. The sample table holds 250,000 to 300,000 clones, of which 85% to 90% were seen once. 15% of the sample is taken by the ten largest.

Comments on this clone: Its target antigen remains unknown. Per-nucleotide qualities are absent, and no much larger clonotype sits a single base away.

The study at large found these results: The quantity of clinical and demographic metadata differed by source and by participant and was supplied without curation.

Participants in the prospective study were enrolled through a virtual design, were aged roughly 18 to 100 years, and lived in 24 United States geographic areas. In the prospective study, cohorts were assigned on the basis of participant-reported clinical history obtained from a screening survey and a study questionnaire. For ImmuneRACE Cohort 3, a participant was defined as recovered based on two consecutive negative NP/OP PCR tests, clearance by a healthcare professional, or resolution of symptoms. In the prospective study, mobile phlebotomists collected whole blood, serum and a nasopharyngeal or oropharyngeal swab from each participant. Over an approximately 2-month period, participants in the prospective study had the option of providing additional blood draws and questionnaires. Before DNA extraction, prospective study blood samples were shipped either frozen or at room temperature. CDR3 length: 16 amino acids, cysteine to phenylalanine. Only the CDR3 region is kept as DNA, spanning 48 bases read in frame from base 1. The germline V and J ends show losses of 4 bases and 9 bases respectively, and no gene match explains 13 bases of the junction. CDR1 and CDR2, looked up from the germline V gene, are SGHTA and FQGNSA.

Material for sequencing was PBMCs or T cells enriched from blood (not recorded which). This clonotype was obtained from a man younger than 35 who had recovered from COVID-19. The chain joins TRBV7-2 to TRBJ2-1, with 9 bases in between that match TRBD2. This receptor has the CDR3 CASSSLAGAYFREQFF. The sequenced DNA is TGTGCCAGCAGCTCGTTAGCGGGGGCATACTTTCGTGAGCAGTTCTTC. Beyond the CDR3, the reference TRBV7-2 and TRBJ2-1 genes provide the residues; the full variable domain reads: GAGVSQSPSNKVTEKGKDVELRCDPISGHTALYWYRQSLGQGLEFLIYFQGNSAPDKSGLPSDRFSAERTGGSVSTLTIQRTQQEDSAVYLCASSSLAGAYFREQFFGPGTRLTVL.